This T cell receptor beta chain appears in the sequencing data of a study of lung T cells in sarcoidosis with Löfgren's syndrome. Study in general: Repertoire analyses centered on Löfgren's syndrome patients.

TCRdb analysed the reads with MiXCR anew, one entry per CDR3 protein. Of 58,000 or so distinct CDR3 sequences in the sample, approximately 22% were seen once. A word on this clonotype: Its antigen is not identified. The junction does not match germline at one end; this may be a read error.

The CDR3 length is 13 residues. Germline CDR1 reads SGHTA; CDR2 reads FQGNSA. The study, taken as a whole, reports: Löfgren's syndrome patients reportedly showed greatest TRAV12-1 and TRBV2 expansion versus controls. These T cells possibly recognize a putative, unidentified sarcoidosis-associated antigen. Paired TRAV12-1/TRBV2 TCRs showed CDR3 homology and preferential pairing.

The chain is built from TRBV7-2 and TRBJ2-6; D is undetermined. The sequenced material came from CD4+ T cells from PBMCs. The TCR comes from a human donor with sarcoidosis (Löfgren's syndrome or another form), or a control subject (not recorded which). CDR3 region: CASTLPGANVLTF. CDR3 nucleotide sequence: TGTGCCAGCACCTTACCTGGGGCCAACGTCCTGACTTTC.